The clone carrying this TCR beta chain was observed a handful of times. Antigen specificity is unknown. This sample is drawn from a study of cytomegalovirus exposure and HLA in healthy donors. The length of the CDR3 is 16 residues. Germline values: CDR1 MNHNY, CDR2 SVGAGI (reference sequence). V was pared by 0 bases and J by 7 bases, with 6 bases of the junction left unmatched. The study's findings and limits: It was reported in a later analysis that an Asian-associated ancestry cluster showed fewer N-insertions than the approximately 670-donor mean.

Primers included in the PCR were 60 Vbeta and 13 Jbeta primers. The protocol was immunoSEQ multiplex PCR, while the TCRdb copy is restricted to in-frame clones and leaves out a portion. Counted here are tens of thousands of clones, 85% to 90% occurring once; the ten biggest clones make up about 12%. V and J are TRBV6-6 and TRBJ2-1; 10 bases are a match to TRBD2. Sequenced material: PBMCs. The sequence derives from a woman in her 30s in good health and CMV-seropositive. CDR3: CASSYSGAGGENEQFF. The CDR3 nucleotides are TGTGCCAGCAGTTACTCGGGAGCGGGAGGGGAGAATGAGCAGTTCTTC.